This entry is about one T cell receptor (beta chain). No antigen is known for it. The sample comes from a study of shared clonotypes between healthy human individuals. Repertoires were generated with immunoSEQ multiplex PCR, while TCRdb's copy carries only in-frame clones and drops some. The table shows about 2 million clones, with about 95% occurring only once. Study-wide points: Lower generation probabilities were found for non-shared clonotypes than for those shared by all four donors.

This sequence originates from a man aged 18 to 30 in good health. The sequenced material came from naive CD4+ T cells sorted from blood. Sample subset: CD45RA+ positively selected.

The CDR3 coding sequence is TGTGCCTGGAGTATTACCGAGACCCAGTACTTC. Protein product: CAWSITETQYF. The V and J genes are TRBV30 and TRBJ2-5, with D unresolved. The germline V and J ends were trimmed by 2 bases and 5 bases, with 6 bases remaining between them. Per the germline V gene, CDR1 is GTSNPN and CDR2 is SVGIG (reference sequence). This CDR3 comprises 11 residues.